A selection of T cell receptor beta chains follows, all from one sample in a study of shared clonotypes between healthy human individuals. TCRdb's table, derived via immunoSEQ multiplex PCR, lists solely in-frame clones and lacks some. The sample yields approximately 840,000 clones, approximately 96% seen once. Sequenced material: naive CD8+ T cells sorted from blood. The receptors originated from a man aged 25-45 years in good health. Each CDR3 is given with its conserved first and last residue. A D gene is named only where the DNA matches it firmly. A clone size is listed for some rows: how often the clone was seen (once, few, many), or a class if it is expanded.

cdr3_nt: TGTGCCAGCAGCCCCCAGGAATTATCCTACGAGCAGTACTTC
cdr3_aa: CASSPQELSYEQYF
cdr3_length: 14
clone_size: -
v_call: TRBV9
d_call: -
j_call: TRBJ2-7

cdr3_nt: TGTGCCAGCAGTCTTACAGGGGGTTTTCCGTACGAGCAGTACTTC
cdr3_aa: CASSLTGGFPYEQYF
cdr3_length: 15
clone_size: once
v_call: TRBV6-5
d_call: TRBD1
j_call: TRBJ2-7

cdr3_nt: TGTGCCAGCAGTGGGACACTGGGAGAGACCCAGTACTTC
cdr3_aa: CASSGTLGETQYF
cdr3_length: 13
clone_size: -
v_call: TRBV2
d_call: -
j_call: TRBJ2-5

cdr3_nt: TGTGCCAGCTCGCTCTACGCCGGGACAGGGATGACCTACGAGCAGTACTTC
cdr3_aa: CASSLYAGTGMTYEQYF
cdr3_length: 17
clone_size: -
v_call: TRBV27
d_call: TRBD1
j_call: TRBJ2-7

cdr3_nt: TGTGCCAGCAGCGGGGACATTGTCGGGGCCTACGAGCAGTACTTC
cdr3_aa: CASSGDIVGAYEQYF
cdr3_length: 15
clone_size: once
v_call: TRBV7-9
d_call: -
j_call: TRBJ2-7

cdr3_nt: TGCGCCAGCAGCCAAGATCTTACCGAGACAGGGGGCGCTGAGGGGGAGACCCAGTACTTC
cdr3_aa: CASSQDLTETGGAEGETQYF
cdr3_length: 20
clone_size: -
v_call: TRBV4-3
d_call: TRBD1
j_call: TRBJ2-5

cdr3_nt: TGTGCCAGCTCACCAGCGCAGGGGGAGACCCAGTACTTC
cdr3_aa: CASSPAQGETQYF
cdr3_length: 13
clone_size: -
v_call: TRBV18
d_call: -
j_call: TRBJ2-5

cdr3_nt: TGTGCCAGTAGTCCGAGCGGGGGCTCCTACAATGAGCAGTTCTTC
cdr3_aa: CASSPSGGSYNEQFF
cdr3_length: 15
clone_size: -
v_call: TRBV19
d_call: TRBD2
j_call: TRBJ2-1

cdr3_nt: TGTGCCAGCAGCTCGGGACTAGCGGCGTACCAAGAGACCCAGTACTTC
cdr3_aa: CASSSGLAAYQETQYF
cdr3_length: 16
clone_size: -
v_call: TRBV5-5
d_call: TRBD2
j_call: TRBJ2-5

cdr3_nt: TGTGCCAGCAGATCCACACGGGACAGGGGGCAGTACGAGCAGTACTTC
cdr3_aa: CASRSTRDRGQYEQYF
cdr3_length: 16
clone_size: -
v_call: TRBV28
d_call: TRBD1
j_call: TRBJ2-7

cdr3_nt: TGCGCCAGCAGCCAAGACGGCGGGACTAAATACTACTACTACTACGAGCAGTACTTC
cdr3_aa: CASSQDGGTKYYYYYEQYF
cdr3_length: 19
clone_size: -
v_call: TRBV4-3
d_call: TRBD2
j_call: TRBJ2-7

cdr3_nt: TGTGCCAGCAAGGGGATAAGCTCCTACAATGAGCAGTTCTTC
cdr3_aa: CASKGISSYNEQFF
cdr3_length: 14
clone_size: -
v_call: TRBV28
d_call: -
j_call: TRBJ2-1

cdr3_nt: TGTGCCAGCAATCCGAACACTGAAGCTTTCTTT
cdr3_aa: CASNPNTEAFF
cdr3_length: 11
clone_size: -
v_call: TRBV25-1
d_call: -
j_call: TRBJ1-1

cdr3_nt: TGCAGCGTTGAAGAGGAGGGTTCGGCCTACACCGGGGAGCTGTTTTTT
cdr3_aa: CSVEEEGSAYTGELFF
cdr3_length: 16
clone_size: -
v_call: TRBV29-1
d_call: -
j_call: TRBJ2-2

cdr3_nt: TGCAGTGCTACGACTGTCAATGAGCAGTTCTTC
cdr3_aa: CSATTVNEQFF
cdr3_length: 11
clone_size: -
v_call: TRBV20-1
d_call: -
j_call: TRBJ2-1

cdr3_nt: TGCAGCGTTGAGACCTTGAACACCGGGGAGCTGTTTTTT
cdr3_aa: CSVETLNTGELFF
cdr3_length: 13
clone_size: -
v_call: TRBV29-1
d_call: -
j_call: TRBJ2-2

cdr3_nt: TGCGCCAGCAGCCGAGCGACAGGGATTTTCGGTGAAGCTTTCTTT
cdr3_aa: CASSRATGIFGEAFF
cdr3_length: 15
clone_size: -
v_call: TRBV4-1
d_call: TRBD1
j_call: TRBJ1-1

cdr3_nt: TGTGCCACCAGCAGAGGGACTAGTAGCTCCTACGAGCAGTACTTC
cdr3_aa: CATSRGTSSSYEQYF
cdr3_length: 15
clone_size: -
v_call: TRBV15
d_call: TRBD2
j_call: TRBJ2-7

cdr3_nt: TGTGCCAGCAGCTCGGGGACAGACATGAACACTGAAGCTTTCTTT
cdr3_aa: CASSSGTDMNTEAFF
cdr3_length: 15
clone_size: -
v_call: TRBV7-9
d_call: TRBD1
j_call: TRBJ1-1

cdr3_nt: TGCGCCAGCAGCTTTGGACAGGGTCCTTACGAGCAGTACTTC
cdr3_aa: CASSFGQGPYEQYF
cdr3_length: 14
clone_size: -
v_call: TRBV5-1
d_call: TRBD1
j_call: TRBJ2-7

cdr3_nt: TGCAGCGTTGAAACCGGGCCGGAGCTCGAGCAGTACTTC
cdr3_aa: CSVETGPELEQYF
cdr3_length: 13
clone_size: once
v_call: TRBV29-1
d_call: -
j_call: TRBJ2-7

cdr3_nt: TGTGCCAGCAGCTTGGGGCAGGGGGACCAGCCCCAGCATTTT
cdr3_aa: CASSLGQGDQPQHF
cdr3_length: 14
clone_size: few
v_call: TRBV5-6
d_call: TRBD1
j_call: TRBJ1-5

cdr3_nt: TGTGCCAGCAGCCCCCATCGTGAGGGCATTCAGTACTTC
cdr3_aa: CASSPHREGIQYF
cdr3_length: 13
clone_size: -
v_call: TRBV7-2
d_call: -
j_call: TRBJ2-4

cdr3_nt: TGCGCCAGCAGCCTCACAGCCGATTCCTACGAGCAGTACTTC
cdr3_aa: CASSLTADSYEQYF
cdr3_length: 14
clone_size: -
v_call: TRBV4-3
d_call: -
j_call: TRBJ2-7

cdr3_nt: TGTGCCAGCAGTGAAGCCCCTACAGGATTAGCGCCACGTTACGAGCAGTACTTC
cdr3_aa: CASSEAPTGLAPRYEQYF
cdr3_length: 18
clone_size: -
v_call: TRBV2
d_call: -
j_call: TRBJ2-7

cdr3_nt: TGCGCCAGCAGTGAGTCGAGCGAGCAGTACTTC
cdr3_aa: CASSESSEQYF
cdr3_length: 11
clone_size: -
v_call: TRBV10-2
d_call: -
j_call: TRBJ2-7

cdr3_nt: TGTGCCAGTAGCCTGACTAGCCTTTCCTACAATGAGCAGTTCTTC
cdr3_aa: CASSLTSLSYNEQFF
cdr3_length: 15
clone_size: once
v_call: TRBV19
d_call: TRBD2
j_call: TRBJ2-1

cdr3_nt: TGTGCCATCAGTGAGGTTCTGTCGGCAGATACGCAGTATTTT
cdr3_aa: CAISEVLSADTQYF
cdr3_length: 14
clone_size: -
v_call: TRBV10-3
d_call: -
j_call: TRBJ2-3

cdr3_nt: TGCGCCAGCAGCCCCGAGGGTTATAGCAATCAGCCCCAGCATTTT
cdr3_aa: CASSPEGYSNQPQHF
cdr3_length: 15
clone_size: -
v_call: TRBV4-1
d_call: -
j_call: TRBJ1-5

cdr3_nt: TGTGCCACCAGCAGCATTGGACAGAGCCATATGGGTATAGGTTTCTATGGCTACACCTTC
cdr3_aa: CATSSIGQSHMGIGFYGYTF
cdr3_length: 20
clone_size: -
v_call: TRBV15
d_call: -
j_call: TRBJ1-2

cdr3_nt: TGTGCCAGCAGTTTAGGGGTACTTGAGCAGTTCTTC
cdr3_aa: CASSLGVLEQFF
cdr3_length: 12
clone_size: -
v_call: TRBV2
d_call: -
j_call: TRBJ2-1

cdr3_nt: TGTGCCAGCAGCAGCACGTCCGTAGCGGGATGGTCGCAGTATTTT
cdr3_aa: CASSSTSVAGWSQYF
cdr3_length: 15
clone_size: -
v_call: TRBV7-9
d_call: TRBD2
j_call: TRBJ2-3

cdr3_nt: TGTGCCAGCAGTTTCCAGGAGGGGGGCGTCAGTGGCTACACCTTC
cdr3_aa: CASSFQEGGVSGYTF
cdr3_length: 15
clone_size: -
v_call: TRBV27
d_call: -
j_call: TRBJ1-2

cdr3_nt: TGTGCCAGCAGTTGGTCAGGGGAAGAGACCCAGTACTTC
cdr3_aa: CASSWSGEETQYF
cdr3_length: 13
clone_size: once
v_call: TRBV27
d_call: -
j_call: TRBJ2-5

cdr3_nt: TGTGCCATCAGGAGAATGGGACAGGGCGACGAGCAGTACTTC
cdr3_aa: CAIRRMGQGDEQYF
cdr3_length: 14
clone_size: -
v_call: TRBV10-3
d_call: TRBD1
j_call: TRBJ2-7

cdr3_nt: TGTGCCAGCAGCTCGAGACGGGACACCGGGGAGCTGTTTTTT
cdr3_aa: CASSSRRDTGELFF
cdr3_length: 14
clone_size: -
v_call: TRBV9
d_call: -
j_call: TRBJ2-2

cdr3_nt: TGTGCCAGCAGCTTGGTCGGTGGGACAGGGAAGGAGGAGCTGTTTTTT
cdr3_aa: CASSLVGGTGKEELFF
cdr3_length: 16
clone_size: -
v_call: TRBV5-6
d_call: TRBD1
j_call: TRBJ2-2

cdr3_nt: TGTGCCACCAGCAGAGATCGAGGACTCTCTGGAAACACCATATATTTT
cdr3_aa: CATSRDRGLSGNTIYF
cdr3_length: 16
clone_size: once
v_call: TRBV15
d_call: -
j_call: TRBJ1-3

cdr3_nt: TGTGCCAGCAGCCAAGGAGAAGAGACCCAGTACTTC
cdr3_aa: CASSQGEETQYF
cdr3_length: 12
clone_size: -
v_call: TRBV2
d_call: -
j_call: TRBJ2-5

cdr3_nt: TGTGCCAGCCAGGACAGCTTCACAGATACGCAGTATTTT
cdr3_aa: CASQDSFTDTQYF
cdr3_length: 13
clone_size: -
v_call: TRBV9
d_call: -
j_call: TRBJ2-3

cdr3_nt: TGCAGCGTCCAAGCGGAGAGCTCCTACAATGAGCAGTTCTTC
cdr3_aa: CSVQAESSYNEQFF
cdr3_length: 14
clone_size: -
v_call: TRBV29-1
d_call: -
j_call: TRBJ2-1

cdr3_nt: TGTGCCAGCAGTGTACAGTACACCGGGGAGCTGTTTTTT
cdr3_aa: CASSVQYTGELFF
cdr3_length: 13
clone_size: -
v_call: TRBV2
d_call: -
j_call: TRBJ2-2